The clone carrying this T cell receptor (beta chain) was seen ten or more times. The antigen remains undetermined. From germline, CDR1 is SGHDN and CDR2 FVKESK. The CDR3 consists of 17 residues. Trimming removed 0 bases from V and 4 bases from J, with 13 bases in between. The data originate from a study of neurological immune-mediated disorders. Findings of the study overall: When repertoires were grouped phylogenetically, those of 18 of 34 multiple sclerosis patients fell into one related-CDR3 cluster, a possible signature. HTLV-1-associated myelopathy displayed the greatest TCR clonal expansion, and multiple sclerosis exhibited the smallest, lower than that of healthy controls.

TCRdb passed the 5' RACE reads through MiXCR, listing each CDR3 protein once. This sample has around 94,000 distinct CDR3 sequences, with 3.5% to 4% found just once. V and J are TRBV14 and TRBJ2-6, with no clear D. The source is a woman between 18 and 29 years old with multiple sclerosis. Material: PBMCs. CDR3 loop: CASSQERWDPGANVLTF. CDR3 bases: TGTGCCAGCAGCCAAGAGAGGTGGGATCCCGGGGCCAACGTCCTGACTTTC.